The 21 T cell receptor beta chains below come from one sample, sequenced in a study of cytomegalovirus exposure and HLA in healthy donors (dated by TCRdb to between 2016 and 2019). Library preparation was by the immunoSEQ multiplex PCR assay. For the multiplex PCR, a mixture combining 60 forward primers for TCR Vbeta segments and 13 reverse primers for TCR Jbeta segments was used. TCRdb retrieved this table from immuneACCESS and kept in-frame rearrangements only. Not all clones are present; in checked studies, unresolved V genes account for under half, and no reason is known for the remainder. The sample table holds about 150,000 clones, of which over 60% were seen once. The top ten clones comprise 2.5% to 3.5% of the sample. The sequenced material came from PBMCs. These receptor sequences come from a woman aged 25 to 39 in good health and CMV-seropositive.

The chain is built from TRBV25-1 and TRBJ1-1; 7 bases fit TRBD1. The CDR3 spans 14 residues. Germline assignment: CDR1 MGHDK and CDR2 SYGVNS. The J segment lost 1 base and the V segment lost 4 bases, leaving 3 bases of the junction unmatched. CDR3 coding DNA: TGTGCCAGCAGTGCGGGACAGACGAACACTGAAGCTTTCTTT. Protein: CASSAGQTNTEAFF.

The CDR3: CASSLGLAGGSETQYF. The CDR3 DNA reads as TGCGCCAGCAGCTTGGGACTAGCGGGAGGGAGCGAGACCCAGTACTTC. The chain uses TRBV5-1 and TRBJ2-5; TRBD2 matches 14 bases. Germline CDR1 and CDR2: SGHRS and YFSETQ. V was clipped by 0 bases and J by 5 bases; unmatched bases: 3. This CDR3 is built from 16 residues.

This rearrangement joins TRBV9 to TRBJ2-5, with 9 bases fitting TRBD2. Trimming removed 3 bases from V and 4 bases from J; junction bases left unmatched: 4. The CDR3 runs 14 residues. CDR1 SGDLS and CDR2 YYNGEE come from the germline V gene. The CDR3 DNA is TGTGCCAGCAGCGCCCTTAGCGGGGGAGAGACCCAGTACTTC. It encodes CASSALSGGETQYF. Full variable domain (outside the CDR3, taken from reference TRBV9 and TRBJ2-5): DSGVTQTPKHLITATGQRVTLRCSPRSGDLSVYWYQQSLDQGLQFLIQYYNGEERAKGNILERFSAQQFPDLHSELNLSSLELGDSALYFCASSALSGGETQYFGPGTRLLVL.

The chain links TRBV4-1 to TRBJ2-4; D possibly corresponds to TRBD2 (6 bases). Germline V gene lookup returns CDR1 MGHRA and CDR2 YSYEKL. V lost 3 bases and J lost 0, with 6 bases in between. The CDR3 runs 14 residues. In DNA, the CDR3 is TGCGCCAGCAGCCAGGGGGGAGCCAAAAACATTCAGTACTTC. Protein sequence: CASSQGGAKNIQYF.

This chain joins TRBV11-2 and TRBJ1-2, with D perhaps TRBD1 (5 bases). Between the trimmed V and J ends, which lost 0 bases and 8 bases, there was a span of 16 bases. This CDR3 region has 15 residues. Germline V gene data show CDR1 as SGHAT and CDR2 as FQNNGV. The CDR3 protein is CASSLDGGQGGGYTF. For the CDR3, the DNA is TGTGCCAGCAGCTTAGATGGAGGTCAGGGAGGCGGCTACACCTTC.

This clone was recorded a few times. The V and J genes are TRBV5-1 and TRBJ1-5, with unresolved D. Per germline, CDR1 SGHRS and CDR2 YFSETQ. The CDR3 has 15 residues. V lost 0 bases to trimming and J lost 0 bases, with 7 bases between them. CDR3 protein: CASSLAGNSNQPQHF. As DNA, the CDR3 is TGCGCCAGCAGCTTGGCTGGCAATAGCAATCAGCCCCAGCATTTT. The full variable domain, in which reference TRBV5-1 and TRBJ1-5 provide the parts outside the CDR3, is KAGVTQTPRYLIKTRGQQVTLSCSPISGHRSVSWYQQTPGQGLQFLFEYFSETQRNKGNFPGRFSGRQFSNSRSEMNVSTLELGDSALYLCASSLAGNSNQPQHFGDGTRLSIL.

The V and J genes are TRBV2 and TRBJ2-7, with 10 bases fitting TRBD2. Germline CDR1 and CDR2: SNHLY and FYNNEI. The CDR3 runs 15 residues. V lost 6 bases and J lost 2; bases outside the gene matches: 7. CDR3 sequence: CASSWGLATTYEQYF. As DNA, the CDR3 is TGTGCCAGCAGCTGGGGACTAGCGACGACCTACGAGCAGTACTTC. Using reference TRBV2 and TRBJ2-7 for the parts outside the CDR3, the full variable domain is EPEVTQTPSHQVTQMGQEVILRCVPISNHLYFYWYRQILGQKVEFLVSFYNNEISEKSEIFDDQFSVERPDGSNFTLKIRSTKLEDSAMYFCASSWGLATTYEQYFGPGTRLTVT.

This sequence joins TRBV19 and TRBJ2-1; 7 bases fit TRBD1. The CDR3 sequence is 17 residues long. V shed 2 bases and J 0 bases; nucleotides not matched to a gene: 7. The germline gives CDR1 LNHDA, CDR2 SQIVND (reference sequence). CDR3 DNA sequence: TGTGCCAGTAGTATAATAACAGGGGCGAGCTCCTACAATGAGCAGTTCTTC. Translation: CASSIITGASSYNEQFF.

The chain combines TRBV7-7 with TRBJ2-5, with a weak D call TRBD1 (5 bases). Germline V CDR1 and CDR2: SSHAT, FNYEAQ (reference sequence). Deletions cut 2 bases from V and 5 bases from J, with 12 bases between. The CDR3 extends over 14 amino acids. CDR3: CASSLQGKGETQYF. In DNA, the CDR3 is TGTGCCAGCAGCTTACAGGGAAAGGGGGAGACCCAGTACTTC.

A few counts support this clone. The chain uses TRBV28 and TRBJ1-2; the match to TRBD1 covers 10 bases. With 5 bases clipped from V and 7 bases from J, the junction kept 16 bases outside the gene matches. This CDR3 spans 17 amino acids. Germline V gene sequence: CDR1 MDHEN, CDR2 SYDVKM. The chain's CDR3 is CASSIRTGGGWIPGYTF. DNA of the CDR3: TGTGCCAGCAGTATCAGGACAGGGGGAGGCTGGATCCCTGGCTACACCTTC.

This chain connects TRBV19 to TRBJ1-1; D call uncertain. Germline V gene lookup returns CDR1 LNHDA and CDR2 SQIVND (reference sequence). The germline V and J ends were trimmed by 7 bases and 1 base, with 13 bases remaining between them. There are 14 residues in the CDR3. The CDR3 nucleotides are TGTGCCAGTACGATGGCAGGTACGAACACTGAAGCTTTCTTT. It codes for CASTMAGTNTEAFF.

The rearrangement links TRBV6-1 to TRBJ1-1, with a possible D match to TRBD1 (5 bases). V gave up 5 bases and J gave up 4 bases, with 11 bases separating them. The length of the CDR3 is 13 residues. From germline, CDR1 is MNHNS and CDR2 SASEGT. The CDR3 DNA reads TGTGCCAGCAGTTCAGGGTCCCTCACTGAAGCTTTCTTT. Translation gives CASSSGSLTEAFF.

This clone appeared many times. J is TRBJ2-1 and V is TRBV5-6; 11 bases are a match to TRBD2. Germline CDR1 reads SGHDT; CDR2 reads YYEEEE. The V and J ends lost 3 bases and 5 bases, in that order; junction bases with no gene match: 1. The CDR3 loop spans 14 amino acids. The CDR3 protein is CASSWTSGHNEQFF. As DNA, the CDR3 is TGTGCCAGCAGCTGGACTAGCGGGCACAATGAGCAGTTCTTC. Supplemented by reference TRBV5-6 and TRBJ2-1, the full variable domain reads DAGVTQSPTHLIKTRGQQVTLRCSPKSGHDTVSWYQQALGQGPQFIFQYYEEEERQRGNFPDRFSGHQFPNYSSELNVNALLLGDSALYLCASSWTSGHNEQFFGPGTRLTVL.

The CDR3 nucleotides are TGTGCCAGCAGCCAAGAGACGACAGCCTTTTGGGGCTACACCTTC. It translates to CASSQETTAFWGYTF. The J gene is TRBJ1-2, the V gene TRBV14; weak D call: TRBD1 (5 bases). Germline V gene data show CDR1 as SGHDN and CDR2 as FVKESK. The CDR3 extends over 15 amino acids. V shed 0 bases and J shed 8 bases, with 16 bases lying between them. The variable domain in full, with the rest retrieved from reference TRBV14 and TRBJ1-2, is EAGVTQFPSHSVIEKGQTVTLRCDPISGHDNLYWYRRVMGKEIKFLLHFVKESKQDESGMPNNRFLAERTGGTYSTLKVQPAELEDSGVYFCASSQETTAFWGYTFGSGTRLTVV.

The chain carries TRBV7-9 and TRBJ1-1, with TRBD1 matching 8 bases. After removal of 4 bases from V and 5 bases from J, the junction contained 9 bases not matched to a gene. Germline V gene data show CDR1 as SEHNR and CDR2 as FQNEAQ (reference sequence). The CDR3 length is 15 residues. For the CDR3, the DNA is TGTGCCAGCAGCTCCCTAGGACAGGGAGGGACTGAAGCTTTCTTT. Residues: CASSSLGQGGTEAFF. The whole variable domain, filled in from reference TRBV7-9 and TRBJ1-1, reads DTGVSQNPRHKITKRGQNVTFRCDPISEHNRLYWYRQTLGQGPEFLTYFQNEAQLEKSRLLSDRFSAERPKGSFSTLEIQRTEQGDSAMYLCASSSLGQGGTEAFFGQGTRLTVV.

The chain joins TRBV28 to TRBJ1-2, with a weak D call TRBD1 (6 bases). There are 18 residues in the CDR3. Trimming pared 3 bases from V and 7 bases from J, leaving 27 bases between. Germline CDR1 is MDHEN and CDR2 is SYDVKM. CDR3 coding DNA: TGTGCCAGCAGTTTGAAAAAAGTCGAAACAGGGCTATTTGGTGGCTACACCTTC. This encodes CASSLKKVETGLFGGYTF.

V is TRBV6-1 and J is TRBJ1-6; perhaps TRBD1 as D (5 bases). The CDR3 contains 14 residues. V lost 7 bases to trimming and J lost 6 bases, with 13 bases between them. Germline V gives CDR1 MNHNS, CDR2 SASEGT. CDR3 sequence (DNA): TGTGCCAGCATGAACGACAGTCCTAATTCACCCCTCCACTTT. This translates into CASMNDSPNSPLHF.

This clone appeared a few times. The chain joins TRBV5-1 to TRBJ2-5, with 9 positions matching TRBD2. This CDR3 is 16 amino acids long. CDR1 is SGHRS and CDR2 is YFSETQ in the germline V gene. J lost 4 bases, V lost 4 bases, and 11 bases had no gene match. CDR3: CASSEGRGGLGETQYF. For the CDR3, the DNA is TGCGCCAGCAGCGAAGGGCGGGGGGGCCTTGGAGAGACCCAGTACTTC.

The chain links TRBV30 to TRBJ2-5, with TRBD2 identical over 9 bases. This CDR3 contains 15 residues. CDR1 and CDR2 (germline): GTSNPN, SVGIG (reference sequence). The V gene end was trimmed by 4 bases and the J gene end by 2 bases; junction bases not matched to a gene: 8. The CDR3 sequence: CAWIPSGTFQETQYF. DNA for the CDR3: TGTGCCTGGATTCCTAGCGGGACGTTTCAAGAGACCCAGTACTTC.

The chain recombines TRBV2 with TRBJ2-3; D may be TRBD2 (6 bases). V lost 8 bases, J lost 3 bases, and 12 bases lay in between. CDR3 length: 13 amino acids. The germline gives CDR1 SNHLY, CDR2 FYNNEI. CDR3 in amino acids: CASGGAGTDTQYF. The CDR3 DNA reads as TGTGCCAGCGGCGGGGCAGGGACAGATACGCAGTATTTT.

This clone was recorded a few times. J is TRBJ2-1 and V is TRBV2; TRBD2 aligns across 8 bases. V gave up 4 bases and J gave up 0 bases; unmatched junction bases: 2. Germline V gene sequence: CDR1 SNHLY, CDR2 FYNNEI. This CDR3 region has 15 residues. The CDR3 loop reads CASSVGTSSYNEQFF. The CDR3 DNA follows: TGTGCCAGCAGTGTTGGGACTAGCTCCTACAATGAGCAGTTCTTC.